Detailed here is one TCR beta chain. Its antigen target is currently unknown. Within one base of it there is no much larger clone, and no base qualities were kept. Sequences LGHNA (CDR1) and YSLEER (CDR2) are obtained from the germline V gene. Counted from cysteine to phenylalanine, this CDR3 has 16 amino acids. Only the CDR3 DNA stays, 48 bases, in frame from base 1. V is clipped by 0 bases and J by 4 bases, and the sequence between their germline boundaries is 13 bases long. This record belongs to a study of T cell responses to AZD1222 COVID-19 vaccine (dated by TCRdb to the early 2020s). With respect to the entire study: AZD1222 recipients with second doses at about 4 weeks or about 12 weeks were pooled, because spike-specific TCR depth and breadth did not differ between schedules. TCR sequencing covered more than 230 trial participants: 200 to 220 given two doses of AZD1222 and some 25 given two doses of MenACWY control vaccine. Trial participants were enrolled into age subgroups of 18-55, 56-69 and 70-plus years, which contained around 150, 29 and 61 TCR-sequenced participants, respectively.

Results the study describes overall, beyond this receptor: Vaccine-associated CD4 TCRs spanned the whole spike protein, with dominant responses in regions 160-218 and 743-854. In the small 56-69-year group, the increase in depth fell short of significance, most likely because of low power. Nearly half of unique spike-specific TCRs reportedly recognized epitopes outside regions mutated in the B.1.351 and B.1.1.7 variants. Most participants were white British and females outnumbered males, and the authors suggested that clonal diversity may have been underestimated. Spike-specific TCR breadth and depth rose significantly after two AZD1222 doses compared with day 0 and with MenACWY recipients. Conclusions about previously exposed vaccinees were limited because only five to seven AZD1222 recipients were SARS-CoV-2 seropositive at baseline. Because no day 14 peak-response samples were available, repertoires were characterized only after the peak T cell response.

Per the publication, the time point label means: baseline before first vaccination. Vaccinee samples were obtained from the UK trials COV001 and COV002, which included a single-blind randomized controlled phase 2/3 trial of AZD1222 (ChAdOx1 nCoV-19) in healthy adults. For TCRbeta chain sequencing, PBMC samples were collected from trial participants at day 0 and at day 28 after the second dose. The CDR3 regions of human TCRbeta chains were subjected to immunosequencing. As for how the authors treated the data: TCRs in the repertoires were matched against a reference library of SARS-CoV-2-specific TCRs that had been generated with the MIRA antigen-specificity platform. Breadth was defined as the fraction of unique TCRs that were SARS-CoV-2-associated. Depth was defined as the fraction of total T cells that were SARS-CoV-2-associated. Using the MIRA data, each spike-specific TCR was mapped to the spike region that the TCR reacts to and placed in a CD4 or CD8 class. Log10-transformed breadth and depth values were compared by one-way ANOVA with Sidak's multiple comparisons tests. TCRdb stores this immuneACCESS table with in-frame sequences only. Part of the clones is absent; in the studies checked, under half of the shortfall reflects unresolved V genes, and no reason is known for the rest. V and J calls and clone size are as listed in that table; D and trimming were resolved from the DNA. The table for this sample lists approximately 60,000 clones; approximately 83% of them were counted only once. The ten top clones hold around 15% of the sample.

The sample was peripheral blood, taken on day 0 of AZD1222 vaccination. This receptor was taken from an adult in good health. This sequence uses TRBV4-3 and TRBJ1-3; the D gene is not confidently resolved. The DNA sequence reads TGCGCCAGCAGCCAAGATTTAGCACCGGGAGGAAACACCATATATTTT. The resulting protein is CASSQDLAPGGNTIYF.